These T cell receptor beta chains were read from a single sample in a study of memory CD4+ T cells and cytomegalovirus serostatus. TCRdb's copy holds only in-frame clones and misses some; the assay was immunoSEQ multiplex PCR. The sample holds over 45,000 clones, 82% seen once. Sequencing was carried out using memory CD4+ T cells from blood. Receptors were obtained from an adult in good health and CMV-seronegative. Both conserved end residues are part of each CDR3. The D gene is left open where the match is weak. The size of a clone is reported for some rows only, either as once, few or many, or as a class for expanded clones.

NA	NA	TRBV7-2	TRBJ1-1	TGTGCCAGCAGCCGCGACAGTTCTACGCAAGAAGCTTTCTTT	CASSRDSSTQEAFF
NA	TRBD2	TRBV10-3	TRBJ2-3	TGTGCGATGACGGGGGGGCCATCCGATACGCAGTATTTT	CAMTGGPSDTQYF
NA	TRBD2	TRBV11-2	TRBJ2-5	TGTGCCAGCAGCTTATCAACGGGGGGCCAAGAGACCCAGTACTTC	CASSLSTGGQETQYF
NA	NA	TRBV19	TRBJ1-2	TGTGCCAGTAGTGGGGGCCATGGCTACACCTTC	CASSGGHGYTF
NA	NA	TRBV14	TRBJ2-1	TGTGCCAGCAGCCAAGACCTCGCTACGTTGCAGTTCTTC	CASSQDLATLQFF
NA	TRBD2	TRBV2	TRBJ2-3	TGTGCCAGCTCTTTCGGGGGGTTTACTAGCACAGATACGCAGTATTTT	CASSFGGFTSTDTQYF
NA	TRBD1	TRBV7-3	TRBJ2-2	TGTGCCAGCAGCCGGAAACCAGGGGGCGCGGGGTCCGGAACCGGGGAGCTGTTTTTT	CASSRKPGGAGSGTGELFF
NA	TRBD1	TRBV5-5	TRBJ1-1	TGTGCCAGCAGCTTAGGACAGGGGGCGACAGCTTTCTTT	CASSLGQGATAFF
NA	NA	TRBV5-5	TRBJ2-2	TGTGCCAGCAGCTTACAGCCACAGGATTACACCGGGGAGCTGTTTTTT	CASSLQPQDYTGELFF
once	NA	TRBV6-5	TRBJ2-2	TGTGCCAGCAAAAACGGGGGGCCCGGGGCCGGGGAGCTGTTTTTT	CASKNGGPGAGELFF
NA	TRBD1	TRBV7-2	TRBJ1-2	TGTGCCAGCAGCTTAGGGGACAGGGCCTATGGCTACACCTTC	CASSLGDRAYGYTF
NA	NA	TRBV6-5	TRBJ1-3	TGTGCCGCAGGGGCGACGGCTGGAAACACCATATATTTT	CAAGATAGNTIYF
few	NA	TRBV18	TRBJ1-1	TGTGCCAGCTCACCAGATATGAACACTGAAGCTTTCTTT	CASSPDMNTEAFF
once	NA	TRBV4-1	TRBJ2-5	TGCGCCAGCAGCCAAGGGAGAACAGGACAAGAGACCCAGTACTTC	CASSQGRTGQETQYF
NA	NA	TRBV7-8	TRBJ2-1	TGTGCCAGCAGCTTAGGAGGGCCTAGGCGAGGGTACAATGAGCAGTTCTTC	CASSLGGPRRGYNEQFF
NA	TRBD1	TRBV11-2	TRBJ1-6	TGTGCCAGCAGCTCGGGACAGGTGGTGGGGGCACCCCTCCACTTT	CASSSGQVVGAPLHF
NA	TRBD1	TRBV7-2	TRBJ2-5	TGTGCCAGCAGCTTTGGGACAGTTCAAGAGACCCAGTACTTC	CASSFGTVQETQYF
once	NA	TRBV6-1	TRBJ2-3	TGTGCCAGCAGTAGACAGGGAGGTGGGACAGATACGCAGTATTTT	CASSRQGGGTDTQYF
once	NA	TRBV5-6	TRBJ2-1	TGTGCCAGCAGCTTGGGACTCCTAGGGTACAATGAGCAGTTCTTC	CASSLGLLGYNEQFF
few	TRBD1	TRBV7-8	TRBJ1-6	TGTGCCAGCAGCTTACAAACCAGGGGGCGGGAGTCACCCCTCCACTTT	CASSLQTRGRESPLHF
NA	TRBD1	TRBV6-1	TRBJ1-2	TGTGCCAGCAGTTCTGGGGACAGGGGACCCTTTGCCTTC	CASSSGDRGPFAF
NA	TRBD2	TRBV11-2	TRBJ2-3	TGTGCCAGCAGCTCCGGAGGTGGGGAGGGGACAGATACGCAGTATTTT	CASSSGGGEGTDTQYF
NA	TRBD1	TRBV9	TRBJ2-1	TGTGCCAGCAGCGTAGGAAGGGGGCCCCGCTACAATGAGCAGTTCTTC	CASSVGRGPRYNEQFF
NA	NA	TRBV13	TRBJ1-1	TGTGCCAGGAGACTCAGGGGAGGTGGCACTGAAGCTTTCTTT	CARRLRGGGTEAFF
once	NA	TRBV5-1	TRBJ1-5	TGCGCCAGCAGCTTAACGGATCTTTATAGCAATCAGCCCCAGCATTTT	CASSLTDLYSNQPQHF
NA	NA	TRBV30	TRBJ1-3	TGTGCCTGGAGTTCGGGATACTCTGGAAACACCATATATTTT	CAWSSGYSGNTIYF
NA	NA	TRBV5-8	TRBJ2-7	TGTGCCAGCTCCCCGAGAGGTACCTACGAGCAGTACTTC	CASSPRGTYEQYF
NA	NA	TRBV6-4	TRBJ2-5	TGTGCCAGCAGTGACTACGAACAAGAGACCCAGTACTTC	CASSDYEQETQYF
NA	TRBD1	TRBV28	TRBJ2-5	TGTGCCAGCAGTTTCTCTTTCGGACAGGGAAGGGCCCAAGAGACCCAGTACTTC	CASSFSFGQGRAQETQYF
NA	NA	TRBV6-5	TRBJ1-2	TGTGCCAGCAGGGGAGAACGGGGAGGTAACTATGGCTACACCTTC	CASRGERGGNYGYTF
NA	TRBD2	TRBV7-2	TRBJ2-6	TGTGCCAGCAGCTTAAGACTAGCGGGGGGCTCTGGGGCCAACGTCCTGACTTTC	CASSLRLAGGSGANVLTF
few	TRBD1	TRBV4-2	TRBJ1-6	TGTGCCAGCAGCCAAATAGGGACAGGGGGAAATTCACCCCTCCACTTT	CASSQIGTGGNSPLHF
NA	TRBD1	TRBV5-8	TRBJ1-1	TGTGCCAGCAGCTTTCGGACAGGGGCGAACACTGAAGCTTTCTTT	CASSFRTGANTEAFF
NA	NA	TRBV28	TRBJ2-6	TGTGCCAGCAGTTTAGGGAATCCTGGGGCCAACGTCCTGACTTTC	CASSLGNPGANVLTF
NA	TRBD2	TRBV7-9	TRBJ2-3	TGTGCCAGCAGCTTAGGTTCCCTCGGGGGGGGTACAGATACGCAGTATTTT	CASSLGSLGGGTDTQYF
NA	NA	TRBV7-3	TRBJ2-1	TGTGCCAGCTATGAGCATCCGGGGGGCCTTTGTGAGCAGTTCTTC	CASYEHPGGLCEQFF
NA	NA	TRBV2	TRBJ2-7	TGTGCCAGCAGTGACTCGGGACTGACCTCCTACGAGCAGTACTTC	CASSDSGLTSYEQYF
NA	NA	TRBV4-1	TRBJ1-6	TGCGCCAGCAGCCAAGAGTTAACGGACTCCTATAATTCACCCCTCCACTTT	CASSQELTDSYNSPLHF
few	TRBD2	TRBV5-1	TRBJ2-3	TGCGCCAGCAGGTTTAGCGGGGGGGCATCAGATACGCAGTATTTT	CASRFSGGASDTQYF
NA	NA	TRBV27	TRBJ1-1	TGTGCCAGCAGGAAGCAGGGAGAGACGAACACTGAAGCTTTCTTT	CASRKQGETNTEAFF
NA	NA	TRBV7-2	TRBJ2-3	TGTGCCAGCAGCTTAGTAGGGAGCAACACAGATACGCAGTATTTT	CASSLVGSNTDTQYF
NA	TRBD1	TRBV6-5	TRBJ1-2	TGTGCCAGCAGTTATTCCCGGGACAGAATAAACTATGGCTGCACCTTC	CASSYSRDRINYGCTF
NA	NA	TRBV4-3	TRBJ2-3	TGCGCCAGCAGCCAAGTCGACAAACCGGCGGATACGCAGTATTTT	CASSQVDKPADTQYF
NA	NA	TRBV4-3	TRBJ2-3	TGCGCCAGCAGCCAAGGGGGGGCGCGGGCAGATACGCAGTATTTT	CASSQGGARADTQYF
NA	NA	TRBV30	TRBJ1-1	TGTGCCTGGAGTGTAACCCGGGACCTGAACACTGAAGCTTTCTTT	CAWSVTRDLNTEAFF